This T cell receptor (beta chain) was identified in a study of T cell responses to AZD1222 COVID-19 vaccine. Study results and limitations: Every sample of the repertoires postdated the peak T cell response. White British donors predominated, females outnumbered males, and clonal diversity was possibly underestimated. Researchers report vaccine-associated CD4 TCRs spanning spike, with dominance at 160-218 and 743-854.

The germline V and J ends were trimmed by 5 bases and 0 bases, with 16 bases remaining between them. The CDR3 spans 16 residues. Germline V CDR1 and CDR2: SGHTS, YDEGEE. Turning to this clone: What it recognizes is unknown.

Method: immunoSEQ multiplex PCR; TCRdb's copy keeps in-frame clones and lacks some. The table has about 140,000 clones, around 93% seen once. The sequences come from peripheral blood, collected 28 days after the second AZD1222 dose. This chain joins TRBV5-8 and TRBJ2-3; unclear D gene. This TCR was recovered from an adult who received the AZD1222 COVID-19 vaccine. CDR3 DNA sequence: TGTGCCAGCAGAAAACGACCGATCGCAAGCACAGATACGCAGTATTTT. Encoded protein: CASRKRPIASTDTQYF. Combining the CDR3 with reference TRBV5-8 and TRBJ2-3 gives the whole variable domain EAGVTQSPTHLIKTRGQQATLRCSPISGHTSVYWYQQALGLGLQFLLWYDEGEERNRGNFPPRFSGRQFPNYSSELNVNALELEDSALYLCASRKRPIASTDTQYFGPGTRLTVL.